This T cell receptor (beta chain) was identified during a study of T cells after yellow fever vaccination. Study summary: Preparation of the low-cell-number fractions used SMART-Seq v4 Ultra Low Input.

The trim removed 5 bases at V and 0 bases at J, leaving 12 bases unmatched. This CDR3 is built from 18 residues. The germline CDR1 and CDR2 sequences are LGHNA and YNFKEQ. TCRdb reprocessed the 5' RACE reads with MiXCR, giving one entry per CDR3 protein. The profile shows around 350,000 distinct CDR3 sequences, approximately 6% of them singletons. The chain carries TRBV4-2 and TRBJ2-3; TRBD2 matches at 9 bases. This TCR was recovered from a man aged 25 to 45 who received the YFV17D yellow fever vaccine. Sequencing used PBMCs, obtained 5 days after the yellow fever booster vaccination. CDR3 nucleotides: TGTGCCAGCAGCTCTCGGAGCGGGGGGTCCACTAGCACAGATACGCAGTATTTT. Residues: CASSSRSGGSTSTDTQYF.